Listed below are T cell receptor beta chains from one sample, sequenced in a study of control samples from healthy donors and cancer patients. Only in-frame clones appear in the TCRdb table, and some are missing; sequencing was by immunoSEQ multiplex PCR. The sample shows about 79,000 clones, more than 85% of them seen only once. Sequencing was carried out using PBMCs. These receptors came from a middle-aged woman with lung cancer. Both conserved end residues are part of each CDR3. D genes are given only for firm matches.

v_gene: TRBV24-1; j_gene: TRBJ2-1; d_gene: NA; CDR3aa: CATSDFGRSSYNEQFF
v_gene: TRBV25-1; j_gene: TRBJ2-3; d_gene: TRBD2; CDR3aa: CASSEGAGGQVDTQYF
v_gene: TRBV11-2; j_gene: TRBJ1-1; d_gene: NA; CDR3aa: CATGSTEAFF
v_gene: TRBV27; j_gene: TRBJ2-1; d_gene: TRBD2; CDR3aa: CASSSSGGGNEQFF
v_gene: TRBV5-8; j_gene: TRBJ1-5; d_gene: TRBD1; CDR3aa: CASSTGGYSNQPQHF
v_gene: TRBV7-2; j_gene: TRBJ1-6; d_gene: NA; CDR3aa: CASSWLQGRNSPLHF
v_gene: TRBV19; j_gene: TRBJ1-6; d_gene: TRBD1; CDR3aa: CASSGGDRVNSPLHF
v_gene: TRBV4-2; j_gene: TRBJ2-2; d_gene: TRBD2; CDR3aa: CASSQDNGLASGELFF
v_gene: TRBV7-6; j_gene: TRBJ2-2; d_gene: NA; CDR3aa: CASSLEQGSTGELFF
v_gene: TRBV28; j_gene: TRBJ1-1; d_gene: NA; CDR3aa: CASTSTPTLEAFF
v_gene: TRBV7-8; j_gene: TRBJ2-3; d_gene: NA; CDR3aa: CASNPVSTDTQYF
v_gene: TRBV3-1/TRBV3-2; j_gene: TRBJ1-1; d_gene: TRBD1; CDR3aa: CASNLGQGAITEAFF
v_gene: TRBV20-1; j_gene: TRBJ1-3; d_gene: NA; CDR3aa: CSASYAGELSGNTIYF
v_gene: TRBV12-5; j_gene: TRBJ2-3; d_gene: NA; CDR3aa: CASGPGAVPSTDTQYF
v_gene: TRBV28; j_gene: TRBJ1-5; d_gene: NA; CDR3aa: CASSLPGEMVGGNQPQHF
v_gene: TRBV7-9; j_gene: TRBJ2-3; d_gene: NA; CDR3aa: CASSLQETDTQYF
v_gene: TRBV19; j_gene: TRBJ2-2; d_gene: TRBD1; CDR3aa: CASSGQGVAGELFF
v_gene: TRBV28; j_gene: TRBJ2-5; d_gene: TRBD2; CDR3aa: CASSSPQRGIGETQYF
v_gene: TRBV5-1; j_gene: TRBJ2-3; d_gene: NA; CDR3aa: CASSLESTVDTQYF
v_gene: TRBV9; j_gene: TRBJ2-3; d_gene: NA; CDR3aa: CASSVDPDTDTQYF
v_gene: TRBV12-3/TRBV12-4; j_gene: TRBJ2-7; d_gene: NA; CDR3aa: CASSPGPYEQYF
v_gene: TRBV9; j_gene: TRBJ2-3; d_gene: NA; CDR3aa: CASSAPLSTDTQYF
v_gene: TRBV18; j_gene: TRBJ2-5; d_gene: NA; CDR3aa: CASSPDRTTYQETQYF
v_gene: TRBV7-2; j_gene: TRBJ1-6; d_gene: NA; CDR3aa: CASSLSQGNSPLHF
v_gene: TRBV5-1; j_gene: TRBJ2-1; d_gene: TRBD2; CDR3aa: CASSLGTSAAGNEQFF
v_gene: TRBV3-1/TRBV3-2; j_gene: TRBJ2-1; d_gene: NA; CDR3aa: CASSQDTHAQFF
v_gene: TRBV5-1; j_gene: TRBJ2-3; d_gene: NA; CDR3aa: CASGASTDTQYF
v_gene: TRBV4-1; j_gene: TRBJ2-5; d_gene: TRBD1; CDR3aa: CASSQGDRDQETQYF
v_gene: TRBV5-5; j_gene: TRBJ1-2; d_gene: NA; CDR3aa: CASSGLRSYGYTF
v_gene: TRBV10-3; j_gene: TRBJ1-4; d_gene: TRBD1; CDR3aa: CAISDHRGREKLFF
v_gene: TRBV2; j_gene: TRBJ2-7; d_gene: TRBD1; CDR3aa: CASSEVSRGQATYEQYF
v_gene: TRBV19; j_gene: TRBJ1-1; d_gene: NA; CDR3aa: CASTISAGGAFF
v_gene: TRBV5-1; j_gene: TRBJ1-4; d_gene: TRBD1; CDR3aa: CASNDPGTDSEKLFF
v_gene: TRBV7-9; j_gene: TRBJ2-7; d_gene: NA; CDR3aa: CASSPLTVSYEQYF
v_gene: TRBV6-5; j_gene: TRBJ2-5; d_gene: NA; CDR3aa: CASEGETQYF
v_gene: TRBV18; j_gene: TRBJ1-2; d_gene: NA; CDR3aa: CASSPAGDGGYTF
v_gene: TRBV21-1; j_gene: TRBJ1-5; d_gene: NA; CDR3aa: CASNRGSNQPQHF
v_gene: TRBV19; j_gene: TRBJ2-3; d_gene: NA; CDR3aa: CASRNYSTDTQYF
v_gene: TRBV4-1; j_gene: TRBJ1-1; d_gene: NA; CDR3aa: CASSQEMVAPHLPLF
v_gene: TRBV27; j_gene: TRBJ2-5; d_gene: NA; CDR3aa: CASSLWDGQETQYF
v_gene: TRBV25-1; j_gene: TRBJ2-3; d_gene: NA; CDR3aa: CASSARGTDTQYF
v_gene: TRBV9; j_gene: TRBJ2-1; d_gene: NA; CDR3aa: CASSVEPYNEQFF
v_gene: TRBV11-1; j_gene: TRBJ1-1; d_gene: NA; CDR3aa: CASSLERLNTEAFF
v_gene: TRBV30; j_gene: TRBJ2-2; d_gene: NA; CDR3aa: CAWNSWTENTGELFF
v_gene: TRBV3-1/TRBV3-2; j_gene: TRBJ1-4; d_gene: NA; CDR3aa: CASSQDQGSHEKLFF
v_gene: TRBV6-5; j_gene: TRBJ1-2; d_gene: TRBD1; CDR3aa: CASRLNRGDGYTF
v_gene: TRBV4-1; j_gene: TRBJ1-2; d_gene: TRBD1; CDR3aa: CASSQGTGGNYGYTF
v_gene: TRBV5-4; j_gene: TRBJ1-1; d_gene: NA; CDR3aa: CASSPNGRRTEAFF
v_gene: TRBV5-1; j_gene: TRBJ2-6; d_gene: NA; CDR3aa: CASSLGGTPGANVLTF
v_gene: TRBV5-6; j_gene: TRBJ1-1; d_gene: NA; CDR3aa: CASSLGNREEAFF
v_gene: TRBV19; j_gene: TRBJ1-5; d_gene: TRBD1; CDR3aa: CASSIGDRGYNQPQHF
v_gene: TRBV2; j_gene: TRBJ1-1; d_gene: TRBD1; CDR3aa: CAATGDMNTEAFF